A single sample gave rise to the 26 T cell receptor beta chains below, sequenced in a study of blood T cell repertoires in COVID-19. Clones were read by immunoSEQ multiplex PCR, and TCRdb kept only the in-frame ones, dropping some. The sample lists about 80,000 clones; about four fifths were seen once. Sequenced material: peripheral blood. The origin of the receptors is a human donor in a cohort sampled during active COVID-19.

The rearrangement uses TRBV5-8 and TRBJ2-7; D might be TRBD2 (6 bases). Germline V lookup: CDR1 SGHTS, CDR2 YDEGEE. The CDR3 sequence is 15 residues long. V was trimmed by 2 bases and J by 3 bases, leaving 15 bases between them. The DNA for the CDR3 is TGTGCCAGCAGCTTAACCTCGCGGGGTTTCTACGAGCAGTACTTC. It translates to CASSLTSRGFYEQYF.

The genes are TRBV6-6 and TRBJ1-5; D is perhaps TRBD1 (5 bases). The CDR3 runs 15 residues. V dropped 2 bases and J dropped 4 bases, with 12 bases sitting between them. Germline lookup yields CDR1 MNHNY and CDR2 SVGAGI (reference sequence). CDR3 in amino acids: CASSYNRQGNQPQHF. As DNA, the CDR3 is TGTGCCAGCAGTTACAATCGGCAGGGAAATCAGCCCCAGCATTTT.

The chain couples TRBV19 to TRBJ1-1, with a tentative D call TRBD1 (5 bases). The CDR3 is made up of 15 amino acids. The V end was cut by 2 bases, the J end by 4 bases, with 14 bases between. Germline CDR1 is LNHDA and CDR2 is SQIVND (reference sequence). DNA of the CDR3: TGTGCCAGTAGTATATCCTCTCGCGGGGGCACTGAAGCTTTCTTT. Its protein product is CASSISSRGGTEAFF.

The chain joins TRBV3-1 (or the pseudogene TRBV3-2) to TRBJ2-5, with TRBD2 as a possible D gene (7 bases). Germline V gene data show CDR1 as LGHDT and CDR2 as YNNKEL (reference sequence). The CDR3 consists of 15 residues. The germline V and J ends were trimmed by 6 bases and 4 bases, with 18 bases remaining between them. CDR3 sequence reads: CASRNAWGGGETQYF. The CDR3 DNA reads as TGTGCCAGCAGGAATGCTTGGGGGGGCGGAGAGACCCAGTACTTC.

The rearrangement uses TRBV19 and TRBJ1-5; the match to TRBD1 covers 7 bases. V dropped 3 bases and J dropped 0; count of bases not matched to a gene: 5. The CDR3 is 16 residues long. Germline CDR1 reads LNHDA; CDR2 reads SQIVND (reference sequence). The CDR3 sequence: CASSITGVSSNQPQHF. CDR3 bases: TGTGCCAGTAGTATTACAGGGGTTAGTAGCAATCAGCCCCAGCATTTT.

The chain has TRBV6-8 and TRBJ2-3, with 12 bases that match TRBD2. The junction had 5 bases not matched to a gene; V was cut back by 0 bases and J by 4 bases. The germline V gene has CDR1 MNHGY and CDR2 SAAAGT. This CDR3 has 17 amino acids. The chain's CDR3 is CASSYSWTSGVPDTQYF. The CDR3 DNA reads as TGTGCCAGCAGTTACTCCTGGACTAGCGGGGTCCCAGATACGCAGTATTTT.

The chain couples TRBV24-1 to TRBJ2-2, with D perhaps matching TRBD1 (5 bases). Looked up from germline, CDR1 is KGHDR and CDR2 is SFDVKD. The V end lost 1 base, the J end lost 0 bases, and 11 bases lay between the germline ends. The CDR3 runs to 17 residues. This chain's CDR3 is CATSDLGAHTNTGELFF. The CDR3 coding sequence is TGTGCCACCAGTGATTTAGGGGCACACACGAACACCGGGGAGCTGTTTTTT.

This clone was seen only once. The chain joins TRBV20-1 to TRBJ2-1; 11 nucleotides match TRBD2. This CDR3 contains 22 residues. V was clipped by 3 bases and J by 1 base; unmatched bases: 23. The germline V gene encodes CDR1 DFQATT and CDR2 SNEGSKA (reference sequence). CDR3 bases: TGCAGTGCTAGTGTGCGGGGGGGATATAGCGGGAGGGCCCGGATGTCCTACAATGAGCAGTTCTTC. Protein sequence: CSASVRGGYSGRARMSYNEQFF.

The chain recombines TRBV2 with TRBJ1-3; 7 positions match TRBD1. The V and J ends lost 5 bases and 7 bases, in that order; junction bases with no gene match: 11. CDR1 is SNHLY, CDR2 FYNNEI, per germline. The CDR3 covers 15 residues. The CDR3 region has the DNA TGTGCCAGCAGTTATGACAGGGCCAGGGCTAACACCATATATTTT. Its protein is CASSYDRARANTIYF.

The rearrangement joins TRBV4-2 to TRBJ2-3; perhaps TRBD2 as D (6 bases). Trimming stripped 0 bases from V and 2 bases from J, with 9 bases between. The germline V gene has CDR1 LGHNA and CDR2 YNFKEQ. The CDR3 is made up of 15 amino acids. The CDR3 bases are TGTGCCAGCAGCCAAGATCCTAGCGTCACAGATACGCAGTATTTT. This encodes CASSQDPSVTDTQYF.

The chain employs TRBV9 and TRBJ1-2; 7 positions agree with TRBD1. Per germline, CDR1 SGDLS and CDR2 YYNGEE. Trimming cost V 0 bases and J 0 bases; bases outside gene matches: 2. The CDR3 runs to 15 residues. The CDR3 spells CASSVEGAANYGYTF. CDR3 in DNA: TGTGCCAGCAGCGTAGAGGGGGCTGCTAACTATGGCTACACCTTC.

V gene TRBV7-9 combines with J gene TRBJ1-1; D is possibly TRBD1 (6 bases). The CDR3 has 14 amino acids. Germline V gene lookup returns CDR1 SEHNR and CDR2 FQNEAQ (reference sequence). V shed 4 bases and J shed 0 bases, with 9 bases lying between them. The CDR3 DNA is TGTGCCAGCAGCTCCGGGACACTGAACACTGAAGCTTTCTTT. It is translated as CASSSGTLNTEAFF.

This chain uses TRBV18 with TRBJ1-2, with TRBD1 as a possible D gene (5 bases). V dropped 2 bases and J dropped 6 bases, with 10 bases sitting between them. The CDR3 consists of 13 residues. The germline gives CDR1 KGHSH, CDR2 LQKENI. The CDR3 nucleotides read TGTGCCAGCTCACCAATATCGGGGGATGGCTACACCTTC. Protein sequence: CASSPISGDGYTF.

This rearrangement joins TRBV19 to TRBJ1-1, with TRBD1 matching over 7 bases. After removal of 7 bases from V and 3 bases from J, the junction contained 11 bases not matched to a gene. The CDR3 consists of 15 residues. Germline V CDR1 and CDR2: LNHDA, SQIVND (reference sequence). This CDR3 is CASKKEETGYTEAFF. CDR3 bases: TGTGCCAGTAAGAAGGAGGAGACAGGGTACACTGAAGCTTTCTTT.

The chain combines TRBV7-2 with TRBJ1-5, with D perhaps TRBD1 (5 bases). V was trimmed by 5 bases and J by 9 bases, leaving 17 bases between them. The length of the CDR3 is 14 residues. The germline V gene encodes CDR1 SGHTA and CDR2 FQGNSA. The CDR3 coding sequence is TGTGCCAGCAGCGCAACTCGTGGGGGGGGGCCCCAGCATTTT. It specifies CASSATRGGGPQHF.

The chain combines TRBV6-2 or TRBV6-3 with TRBJ2-4, with 8 positions matching TRBD2. This CDR3 comprises 15 residues. The V segment lost 8 bases and the J segment 2 bases; nucleotides outside the gene matches: 8. Per the germline V gene, CDR1 is MNHEY and CDR2 is SVGEGT. Here the CDR3 reads CASGSGRVTKNIQYF. The CDR3 DNA reads as TGTGCCAGCGGTTCCGGGAGGGTGACCAAAAACATTCAGTACTTC.

The rearrangement uses TRBV4-1 and TRBJ1-2, with D perhaps matching TRBD1 (6 bases). This CDR3 spans 13 amino acids. Trimming stripped 1 base from V and 3 bases from J, with 6 bases between. Germline V lookup: CDR1 MGHRA, CDR2 YSYEKL. CDR3 nucleotides: TGCGCCAGCAGCCAAGGACAGGACTATGGCTACACCTTC. Encoded protein: CASSQGQDYGYTF.

This chain joins TRBV27 and TRBJ1-5, with 10 bases matching TRBD1. V shed 7 bases, J shed 4 bases, and the junction held 7 bases outside the gene matches. This CDR3 has 15 residues. Germline CDR1 reads MNHEY; CDR2 reads SMNVEV (reference sequence). This CDR3 is CASIPTGGSNQPQHF. The DNA of the CDR3 is TGTGCCAGCATCCCGACAGGGGGCTCGAATCAGCCCCAGCATTTT.

There are a few counts of this clone. This chain connects TRBV3-1 (or the pseudogene TRBV3-2) to TRBJ2-3, with 10 bases lining up with TRBD2. This CDR3 is 15 amino acids long. V trimming: 4 bases; J trimming: 1 base; junction bases outside the gene matches: 2. The germline CDR1 and CDR2 sequences are LGHDT and YNNKEL (reference sequence). The CDR3 DNA reads TGTGCCAGCAGCCTCGGACTAGCGGGCACAGATACGCAGTATTTT. Protein product: CASSLGLAGTDTQYF.

The chain combines TRBV7-9 with TRBJ1-5; 8 bases fit TRBD1. V dropped 1 base and J dropped 1; count of bases not matched to a gene: 0. From germline, CDR1 is SEHNR and CDR2 FQNEAQ (reference sequence). This CDR3 comprises 15 residues. CDR3 sequence reads: CASSLDRGSNQPQHF. CDR3 nucleotide sequence: TGTGCCAGCAGCTTAGACAGGGGGAGCAATCAGCCCCAGCATTTT.

The rearrangement uses TRBV5-6 and TRBJ2-7; a possible D gene is TRBD2 (6 bases). The CDR3 has 14 amino acids. Germline V CDR1 and CDR2: SGHDT, YYEEEE. Trimming stripped 0 bases from V and 5 bases from J, with 12 bases between. The CDR3 sequence is CASSLGQGGHEQYF. In nucleotides, the CDR3 is TGTGCCAGCAGCTTGGGCCAGGGAGGCCACGAGCAGTACTTC.

V and J are TRBV11-3 and TRBJ2-7; D may be TRBD1 (7 bases). The CDR3 has 13 residues. Per germline, CDR1 SGHNT and CDR2 YENEEA. V lost 5 bases and J lost 6, with 14 bases in between. The CDR3 bases are TGTGCCAGCAGCGCGGGACAGAGGCGCGAGCAGTACTTC. It codes for CASSAGQRREQYF.

The rearrangement links TRBV9 to TRBJ2-3; no clear D gene. V lost 4 bases and J lost 0, with 6 bases in between. This CDR3 contains 13 residues. Per the germline V gene, CDR1 is SGDLS and CDR2 is YYNGEE. The CDR3 nucleotides read TGTGCCAGCAGCCTATCTAGCACAGATACGCAGTATTTT. This encodes CASSLSSTDTQYF.

The chain employs TRBV7-2 and TRBJ2-7, with TRBD1 matching over 8 bases. The CDR3 loop spans 16 amino acids. Germline trimming cut 5 bases from V and 4 bases from J; bases unmatched to any gene: 13. Germline CDR1 reads SGHTA; CDR2 reads FQGNSA. As DNA, the CDR3 is TGTGCCAGCAGCACCTCCGGGACAGGAAGAGCTTACGAGCAGTACTTC. The encoded protein is CASSTSGTGRAYEQYF.

The chain recombines TRBV2 with TRBJ2-5, with no clear D. Germline loops: CDR1 SNHLY, CDR2 FYNNEI. CDR3 length equals 12 residues. The ends were cut back, 4 bases at V and 3 bases at J, with 6 bases in the middle. The CDR3 protein is CASSVSKETQYF. Here the CDR3 DNA reads TGTGCCAGCAGTGTGTCCAAAGAGACCCAGTACTTC.

The CDR3 loop is CASSIGSSYNEQFF. The DNA for the CDR3 is TGTGCCAGCAGTATCGGGAGCTCCTACAATGAGCAGTTCTTC. The V and J genes are TRBV4-2 and TRBJ2-1; tentative D call: TRBD2 (6 bases). The CDR3 spans 14 residues. Trimming removed 6 bases from V and 0 bases from J, with 9 bases in between. In germline, CDR1 is LGHNA, CDR2 YNFKEQ.